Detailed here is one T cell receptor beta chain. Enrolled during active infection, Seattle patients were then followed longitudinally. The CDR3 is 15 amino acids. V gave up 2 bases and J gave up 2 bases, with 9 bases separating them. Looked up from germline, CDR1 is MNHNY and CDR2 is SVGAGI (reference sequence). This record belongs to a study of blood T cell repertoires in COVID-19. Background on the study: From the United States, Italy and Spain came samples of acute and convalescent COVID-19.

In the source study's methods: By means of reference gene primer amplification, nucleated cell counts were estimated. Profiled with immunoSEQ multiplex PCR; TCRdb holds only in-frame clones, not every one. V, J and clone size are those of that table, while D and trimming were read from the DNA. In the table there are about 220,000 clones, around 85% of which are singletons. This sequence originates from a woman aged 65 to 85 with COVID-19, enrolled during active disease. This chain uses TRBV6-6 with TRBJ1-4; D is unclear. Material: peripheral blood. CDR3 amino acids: CASSYPSGTNEKLFF. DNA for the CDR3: TGTGCCAGCAGTTACCCGTCGGGGACTAATGAAAAACTGTTTTTT.